This TCR beta chain was identified during a study of technical replicates of blood from a handful of donors. Assay used: immunoSEQ multiplex PCR; TCRdb lists only in-frame clones, some missing. The sample lists 79,000 or so clones, 85% to 95% seen once, with around 0.38% in the top ten. There are 12 residues in the CDR3. CDR1 is MNHEY and CDR2 is SVGAGI in the germline V gene. V lost 8 bases and J 2 bases, leaving 9 bases between the germline ends. This receptor was obtained from a human donor in good health. V gene TRBV6-5 combines with J gene TRBJ1-2; possible D gene TRBD1, 5 bases. Sequenced material: T cells isolated from PBMCs. DNA of the CDR3: TGTGCCAGCGCCCCAGGGAACTATGGCTACACCTTC. Protein: CASAPGNYGYTF.